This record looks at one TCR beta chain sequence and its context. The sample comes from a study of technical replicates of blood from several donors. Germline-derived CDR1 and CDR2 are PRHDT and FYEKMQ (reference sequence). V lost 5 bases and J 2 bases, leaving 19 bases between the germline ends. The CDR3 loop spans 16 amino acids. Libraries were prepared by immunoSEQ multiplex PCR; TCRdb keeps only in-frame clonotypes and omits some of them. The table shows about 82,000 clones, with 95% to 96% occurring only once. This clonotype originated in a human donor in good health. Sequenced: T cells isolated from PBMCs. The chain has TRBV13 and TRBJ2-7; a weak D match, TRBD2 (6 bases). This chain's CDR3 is CASSPGTREYPYEQYF. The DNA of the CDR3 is TGTGCCAGCAGCCCCGGAACTCGGGAGTACCCCTACGAGCAGTACTTC.